The 21 T cell receptor beta chains listed next were all sequenced from one sample in a study of T cell responses to AZD1222 COVID-19 vaccine. Profiling relied on immunoSEQ multiplex PCR, and the TCRdb table lists in-frame clones only, not all of them. Of about 130,000 clones listed, roughly nine tenths were seen once; the top ten hold 4.2%. Sample: peripheral blood, taken on day 0 of AZD1222 vaccination. The receptors were sampled from an adult in good health.

The genes are TRBV10-3 and TRBJ1-6; TRBD1 matches at 7 bases. After removal of 4 bases from V and 10 bases from J, the junction contained 7 bases not matched to a gene. This CDR3 spans 14 amino acids. The germline CDR1 and CDR2 sequences are ENHRY and SYGVKD. CDR3 DNA sequence: TGTGCCATCAGTGTTGGGACAGAGGCCTCACCCCTCCACTTT. Its protein product is CAISVGTEASPLHF.

The chain recombines TRBV7-3 with TRBJ2-5, with 7 bases matching TRBD1. Germline-derived CDR1 and CDR2 are SGHTA and FQGTGA. The ends lost 2 bases at V and 5 bases at J; junction bases unmatched: 8. The CDR3 length is 15 residues. The CDR3, as DNA: TGTGCCAGCAGCTTAGGCGGACAGGTCGAGGAGACCCAGTACTTC. This sequence encodes CASSLGGQVEETQYF. Looking up the rest from reference TRBV7-3 and TRBJ2-5 gives the full variable domain: GAGVSQTPSNKVTEKGKYVELRCDPISGHTALYWYRQSLGQGPEFLIYFQGTGAADDSGLPNDRFFAVRPEGSVSTLKIQRTERGDSAVYLCASSLGGQVEETQYFGPGTRLLVL.

The chain is built from TRBV5-1 and TRBJ2-6; 7 nucleotides agree with TRBD1. J was trimmed by 1 base and V by 4 bases; bases with no gene match: 2. The length of the CDR3 is 15 residues. Germline CDR1 reads SGHRS; CDR2 reads YFSETQ. CDR3 loop: CASSMGQSGANVLTF. DNA of the CDR3: TGCGCCAGCAGCATGGGACAGTCTGGGGCCAACGTCCTGACTTTC.

The chain uses TRBV6-5 and TRBJ2-2, with 9 bases fitting TRBD1. The germline CDR1 and CDR2 sequences are MNHEY and SVGAGI. This CDR3 has 15 amino acids. J was trimmed by 4 bases and V by 6 bases; bases with no gene match: 6. CDR3 protein: CASSRTGDFTGELFF. DNA of the CDR3: TGTGCCAGCAGCAGGACAGGGGACTTCACCGGGGAGCTGTTTTTT.

This clone was counted a few times. The chain recombines TRBV11-3 with TRBJ1-5; 7 nucleotides agree with TRBD1. The junction had 9 bases not matched to a gene; V was cut back by 1 base and J by 0 bases. The CDR3 is made up of 18 amino acids. Germline V gene sequence: CDR1 SGHNT, CDR2 YENEEA. The CDR3: CASSLATGTVYSNQPQHF. The DNA for the CDR3 is TGTGCCAGCAGCTTAGCGACCGGGACAGTCTATAGCAATCAGCCCCAGCATTTT. The full variable domain, with the rest looked up from reference TRBV11-3 and TRBJ1-5, is EAGVVQSPRYKIIEKKQPVAFWCNPISGHNTLYWYLQNLGQGPELLIRYENEEAVDDSQLPKDRFSAERLKGVDSTLKIQPAELGDSAVYLCASSLATGTVYSNQPQHFGDGTRLSIL.

The genes are TRBV27 and TRBJ2-3, with 9 nucleotides matching TRBD1. In germline, CDR1 is MNHEY, CDR2 SMNVEV (reference sequence). The J segment lost 3 bases and the V segment lost 3 bases, leaving 4 bases of the junction unmatched. CDR3 length: 15 residues. CDR3 sequence (DNA): TGTGCCAGCAGTTTTGGACAGGGGTTAACAGATACGCAGTATTTT. Its translation is CASSFGQGLTDTQYF.

The chain couples TRBV7-2 to TRBJ1-4, with D unresolved. The V and J ends lost 8 bases and 6 bases respectively, with 10 bases between them. Germline V gene lookup returns CDR1 SGHTA and CDR2 FQGNSA. CDR3 size: 12 residues. CDR3 in amino acids: CASSREYEKLFF. CDR3 coding DNA: TGTGCCAGCTCGAGAGAGTATGAAAAACTGTTTTTT.

This clone occurred once. The V gene is TRBV11-2, the J gene TRBJ2-2; D is uncertain. CDR3 length: 11 amino acids. Trimming pared 5 bases from V and 8 bases from J, leaving 6 bases between. The V gene's germline CDR1 is SGHAT and CDR2 FQNNGV. This CDR3 reads CASSQPGELFF. DNA of the CDR3: TGTGCCAGCAGCCAGCCGGGGGAGCTGTTTTTT.

The chain uses TRBV5-4 and TRBJ2-7; possibly TRBD1 for D (7 bases). There are 13 residues in the CDR3. Germline CDR1 and CDR2: SGHNT and YYREEE (reference sequence). The germline V and J ends were trimmed by 4 bases and 3 bases, with 11 bases remaining between them. This chain's CDR3 is CASSSQGGYEQYF. CDR3 nucleotides: TGTGCCAGCAGCAGCCAGGGGGGCTACGAGCAGTACTTC. Supplemented by reference TRBV5-4 and TRBJ2-7, the full variable domain reads ETGVTQSPTHLIKTRGQQVTLRCSSQSGHNTVSWYQQALGQGPQFIFQYYREEENGRGNFPPRFSGLQFPNYSSELNVNALELDDSALYLCASSSQGGYEQYFGPGTRLTVT.

The chain is built from TRBV7-2 and TRBJ1-4; the D gene is possibly TRBD1 (6 bases). V lost 5 bases, J lost 6 bases, and 16 bases lay in between. The germline CDR1 and CDR2 sequences are SGHTA and FQGNSA. The CDR3 has 15 residues. CDR3 amino acids: CASSGGGREDEKLFF. DNA for the CDR3: TGTGCCAGCAGCGGGGGGGGCAGAGAGGATGAAAAACTGTTTTTT. The whole variable domain, filled in from reference TRBV7-2 and TRBJ1-4, reads GAGVSQSPSNKVTEKGKDVELRCDPISGHTALYWYRQSLGQGLEFLIYFQGNSAPDKSGLPSDRFSAERTGGSVSTLTIQRTQQEDSAVYLCASSGGGREDEKLFFGSGTQLSVL.

V usage is TRBV4-2 and J usage is TRBJ1-3; maybe TRBD1 (5 bases). With 4 bases removed from V and 12 bases from J, the gap between germline ends came to 16 bases. Germline V gives CDR1 LGHNA, CDR2 YNFKEQ. The CDR3 runs 13 residues. The CDR3 nucleotides read TGTGCCAGCAGCCCGACAGATACGGACGGCATATATTTT. It is translated as CASSPTDTDGIYF.

This chain links TRBV7-2 with TRBJ1-2; D gene uncertain. Germline assignment: CDR1 SGHTA and CDR2 FQGNSA. The CDR3 consists of 15 residues. The germline V and J ends were trimmed by 0 bases and 0 bases, with 8 bases remaining between them. Written as DNA, the CDR3 is TGTGCCAGCAGCTTAGCGGATCATGCTAACTATGGCTACACCTTC. It translates to CASSLADHANYGYTF.

The chain recombines TRBV6-5 with TRBJ2-5; maybe TRBD2 (5 bases). This CDR3 has 15 residues. Germline V gene data show CDR1 as MNHEY and CDR2 as SVGAGI. V lost 6 bases and J lost 0, with 14 bases in between. The CDR3 spells CASSRNEGNQETQYF. The CDR3 DNA sequence: TGTGCCAGCAGCCGTAACGAGGGTAACCAAGAGACCCAGTACTTC.

The rearrangement links TRBV30 to TRBJ2-5, with D tentatively TRBD2 (6 bases). The CDR3 is 15 amino acids. Trimming took off 6 bases at V and 4 bases at J, with 21 bases between the two ends. Germline V gives CDR1 GTSNPN, CDR2 SVGIG (reference sequence). The CDR3 reads CACSQAEGMTETQYF. The CDR3 DNA is TGTGCCTGCTCGCAGGCGGAGGGAATGACAGAGACCCAGTACTTC.

The V call is TRBV5-1, the J call TRBJ2-7; D may be TRBD1 (6 bases). Germline V gene sequence: CDR1 SGHRS, CDR2 YFSETQ. This CDR3 has 15 residues. Trimming removed 3 bases from V and 6 bases from J, with 19 bases in between. CDR3 sequence reads: CASSSGASGGSEQYF. The CDR3, as DNA: TGCGCCAGCAGCTCTGGAGCTAGTGGGGGCTCCGAGCAGTACTTC.

V gene TRBV4-3 combines with J gene TRBJ2-5; D possibly corresponds to TRBD2 (5 bases). There are 19 residues in the CDR3. The germline gives CDR1 LGHNA, CDR2 YSLEER. The V end was cut by 1 base, the J end by 2 bases, with 23 bases between. The CDR3 is CASSQGPPGVGGGQETQYF. In DNA form, the CDR3 reads TGCGCCAGCAGCCAAGGACCCCCCGGGGTCGGTGGCGGACAAGAGACCCAGTACTTC.

The gene calls are TRBV27 and TRBJ1-5; 10 bases fit TRBD1. The length of the CDR3 is 15 residues. J was trimmed by 5 bases and V by 5 bases; bases with no gene match: 6. Germline V gives CDR1 MNHEY, CDR2 SMNVEV (reference sequence). The CDR3 region is CASSPDRGLDQPQHF. The CDR3 nucleotides read TGTGCCAGCAGTCCAGACAGGGGGCTTGATCAGCCCCAGCATTTT.

The V and J genes are TRBV29-1 and TRBJ2-2; D tentatively reads TRBD1 or TRBD2 (5 bases each). The CDR3 totals 12 residues. The V and J ends lost 6 bases and 4 bases respectively, with 9 bases between them. The germline gives CDR1 SQVTM, CDR2 ANQGSEA. The CDR3 is CSVGDLTGELFF. DNA for the CDR3: TGCAGCGTAGGGGACCTCACCGGGGAGCTGTTTTTT.

This chain uses TRBV5-4 with TRBJ1-2, with a tentative D call TRBD1 (5 bases). The V end was cut by 0 bases, the J end by 8 bases, with 11 bases between. The CDR3 loop spans 13 amino acids. Per the germline V gene, CDR1 is SGHNT and CDR2 is YYREEE (reference sequence). For the CDR3, the DNA is TGTGCCAGCAGCTTGGACCATGGGGGAGGCTACACCTTC. Protein: CASSLDHGGGYTF.

J is TRBJ1-1 and V is TRBV25-1; 9 bases map to TRBD1. With V trimmed by 2 bases and J by 5 bases, 6 bases remained unmatched. From germline, CDR1 is MGHDK and CDR2 SYGVNS. The CDR3 loop spans 15 amino acids. CDR3: CASSETGGGRTEAFF. The CDR3 bases are TGTGCCAGCAGTGAAACAGGGGGCGGGAGAACTGAAGCTTTCTTT.

V usage is TRBV5-6 and J usage is TRBJ2-5; D remains unclear. V lost 2 bases and J 1 base, leaving 0 bases between the germline ends. Germline V gene sequence: CDR1 SGHDT, CDR2 YYEEEE. The CDR3 is 11 amino acids. DNA for the CDR3: TGTGCCAGCAGCTTCCAAGAGACCCAGTACTTC. Protein product: CASSFQETQYF.